These T cell receptor beta chains were read from a single sample in a study of shared clonotypes between healthy human individuals. Sequenced by immunoSEQ multiplex PCR; TCRdb stores in-frame clones only, minus some. The data contain 2 million to 2.5 million clones, roughly 91% of them seen just once; the ten biggest clones take up over 1.5%. Specimen: naive CD8+ T cells from PBMCs. Receptors were obtained from a man younger than 35 in good health. Some clones in this sample may be carry-over from other donors' samples. Each CDR3 is given with its conserved first and last residue. The D gene is left open where the match is weak. Expanded clones are given a class, and other clones once, few, many or no size at all.

TRBD2,.,TRBJ2-1,TRBV30,CAWRAPTSGRFNEQFF,TGTGCCTGGAGGGCCCCAACTAGCGGGAGGTTCAATGAGCAGTTCTTC
.,few,TRBJ2-4,TRBV2,CASIGGENIQYF,TGTGCCAGCATTGGAGGGGAAAACATTCAGTACTTC
TRBD1,.,TRBJ1-5,TRBV9,CASSPGTASNQPQHF,TGTGCCAGCAGCCCCGGGACAGCGAGCAATCAGCCCCAGCATTTT
TRBD2,.,TRBJ2-7,TRBV13,CASSAPSTSGGPYEQYF,TGTGCCAGCAGCGCCCCTAGTACTAGCGGGGGCCCCTACGAGCAGTACTTC
.,.,TRBJ2-7,TRBV27,CASTLLPGPYEQYF,TGTGCCAGCACCTTGCTACCGGGCCCCTACGAGCAGTACTTC
TRBD1,.,TRBJ2-7,TRBV5-6,CASSWDSRSYEQYF,TGTGCCAGCAGCTGGGACAGCCGTTCCTACGAGCAGTACTTC
TRBD2,.,TRBJ2-3,TRBV9,CASSTTGGLAGDTQYF,TGTGCCAGCAGCACCACCGGGGGACTAGCGGGAGATACGCAGTATTTT
.,.,TRBJ1-5,TRBV15,CATSRDRYNQPQHF,TGTGCCACCAGCAGGGACAGATACAATCAGCCCCAGCATTTT
TRBD1,.,TRBJ2-4,TRBV7-9,CASSLDRSDIQYF,TGTGCCAGCAGCCTGGACAGGAGTGACATTCAGTACTTC
.,.,TRBJ2-7,TRBV2,CASSPLARSYEQYF,TGTGCCAGCAGCCCCCTAGCGCGATCCTACGAGCAGTACTTC
.,.,TRBJ2-2,TRBV5-1,CASSSRDFLPGELFF,TGCGCCAGCAGCTCCCGGGACTTTCTCCCGGGGGAGCTGTTTTTT
.,.,TRBJ1-1,TRBV7-2,CASSLAMGQNTEAFF,TGTGCCAGCAGCTTAGCGATGGGACAGAACACTGAAGCTTTCTTT